A selection of T cell receptor beta chains follows, all from one sample in a study of human T cells and chemical hapten exposure. TCRdb itself ran the RACE reads through MiXCR, one entry per CDR3 protein. The table includes under 450,000 distinct CDR3 sequences, 4.8% detected once. Sample: whole blood, taken in connection with sensitization to the hapten diphenylcyclopropenone (DPC). The receptors were gathered from a woman aged 45-65 years with alopecia areata. Some clones in this sample may be carry-over from other donors' samples. The CDR3 runs from the conserved cysteine through the conserved F or W. Fields, in order: D gene, V gene, clone size, J gene, CDR3 DNA, CDR3 protein. The D gene is left open where the match is weak. For some rows the clone size is stated as once, few or many, or as a class when expanded; others skip it.

.	TRBV18	few	TRBJ1-6	TGTGCCAGCTCACCCAACCCGAGGGGGGCAAGCGCCACACCCCTCCACTTT	CASSPNPRGASATPLHF
.	TRBV27	many	TRBJ2-3	TGTGCCAGCTCCTGGGGAAGCACAGATACGCAGTATTTT	CASSWGSTDTQYF
.	TRBV7-9	.	TRBJ2-3	TGTGCCAGCAGCGCAGAAGATACGCAGTATTTT	CASSAEDTQYF
.	TRBV15	.	TRBJ2-5	TGTGCCACCAGCAGAGAGAGGTCCAATTCCCAAGAGACCCAGTACTTC	CATSRERSNSQETQYF
TRBD2	TRBV7-2	few	TRBJ2-1	TGTGCCAGCACCGACGCCCCAGCGGGGTACAATGAGCAGTTCTTC	CASTDAPAGYNEQFF
.	TRBV28	many	TRBJ2-3	TGTGCCAGCAGTCCCCCAGGGCGCCGTCTCCTCACAGATACGCAGTATTTT	CASSPPGRRLLTDTQYF
.	TRBV7-9	.	TRBJ2-7	TGTGCCAGCAGCTTAGAACCGTACGAGCTGTACTTC	CASSLEPYELYF
TRBD2	TRBV29-1	few	TRBJ2-5	TGCAGCGTTGTGGCTAGCGGAGAGACCCAGTACTTC	CSVVASGETQYF
.	TRBV12-3/TRBV12-4	few	TRBJ2-1	TGTGCCAGCGCAATCCAGGGTACAGGGTACAATGAGCAGTTCTTC	CASAIQGTGYNEQFF
.	TRBV6-1	many	TRBJ2-1	TGTGCCAGCAGTGAAGCGATGCGGGCCAGCTCCTACAATGAGCAGTTCTTC	CASSEAMRASSYNEQFF
TRBD1	TRBV6-5	few	TRBJ2-1	TGTGCCAGCAGTCCCTTACAGGGGCACAATGAGCAGTTCTTC	CASSPLQGHNEQFF
TRBD1	TRBV10-3	.	TRBJ2-3	TGTGCCATCAGCTTTCCGGAACAGGGGGCTACAGATACGCAGTATTTT	CAISFPEQGATDTQYF
TRBD2	TRBV29-1	few	TRBJ2-1	TGCAGCGTTGAGTTAATGGCTAGCGGGGGCAATGAGCAGTTCTTC	CSVELMASGGNEQFF
TRBD1	TRBV12-3/TRBV12-4	few	TRBJ2-7	TGTGCCAGCAGCTCTCTGATACAGGGGCCACCCTACGAGCAGTACTTC	CASSSLIQGPPYEQYF
.	TRBV20-1	many	TRBJ2-4	TGCAGTGCTAGAGATAGGAACATTCAGTACTTC	CSARDRNIQYF
.	TRBV28	few	TRBJ1-1	TGTGCCAGCAGTTTAGGCCAAGCTTTCTTT	CASSLGQAFF
.	TRBV28	.	TRBJ1-5	TGTGCCAGCAGTGGCAATCCCGGGGATCAGCCCCAGCGTTTT	CASSGNPGDQPQRF
TRBD2	TRBV2	.	TRBJ2-7	TGTGCCAGCAATCCCCGAGCTAGCGGGGGGAAGCAGTACTTC	CASNPRASGGKQYF
TRBD2	TRBV4-3	many	TRBJ2-1	TGCGCCAGCAGCCCCACTCCTAGCGGGGGATACAATGAGCAGTTCTTC	CASSPTPSGGYNEQFF
TRBD2	TRBV10-3	many	TRBJ2-1	TGTGCCATCAGTGGCGGGACTAGCGGGAGCAATGAGCAGTTCTTC	CAISGGTSGSNEQFF
TRBD2	TRBV5-1	.	TRBJ2-1	TGCGCCAGCAGTCAACTAGCGGGGTCGCGCAGCAATGAGCAGTTCTTC	CASSQLAGSRSNEQFF
TRBD1	TRBV12-3/TRBV12-4	few	TRBJ2-6	TGTGCCAGCAGTGCTCAGTGGGTCGGGACAGGGGGCTCTGGGGCCAACGTCCTGACTTTC	CASSAQWVGTGGSGANVLTF
.	TRBV6-1	few	TRBJ1-1	TGTGCCAGCAGGGAGACAGTGAACACTGAAGCTTTCTTT	CASRETVNTEAFF
.	TRBV9	many	TRBJ1-5	TGTGCCAGCAGCACCACAGGGAATAGCAATCAGCCCCAGCATTTT	CASSTTGNSNQPQHF
.	TRBV12-3/TRBV12-4	many	TRBJ2-1	TGTGCCAGCAGTTTTCGGAGGGACAATGAGCAGTTCTTC	CASSFRRDNEQFF
.	TRBV4-1	many	TRBJ2-7	TGCGCCAGCAGCCAAGACAGGGGAGACTACTACGAGCAGTACTTC	CASSQDRGDYYEQYF
TRBD2	TRBV29-1	few	TRBJ2-1	TGCAGCGTTGAACCCCAGACTAGCGGGAAGTTCTTC	CSVEPQTSGKFF
TRBD2	TRBV2	few	TRBJ2-7	TGTGCCAGCAGTGTCACTAGCGTCTCCTACGAGCAGTACTTC	CASSVTSVSYEQYF
.	TRBV18	.	TRBJ1-1	TGTGCCAGCTCACCACCGGTGACGGGTGAAGCTTTCTTT	CASSPPVTGEAFF
.	TRBV6-2/TRBV6-3	few	TRBJ1-1	TGTGCCAGCAGTTACCCTCAGTCGGGCAGGGCTGAAGCTTTCTTT	CASSYPQSGRAEAFF
TRBD1	TRBV29-1	many	TRBJ1-2	TGCAGCGTTGAACGACAGGGAGGAGAAGGCTACACCTTC	CSVERQGGEGYTF
TRBD2	TRBV4-1	few	TRBJ2-3	TGCGCCAGCAGCCACCTCCTAAGGACTAGCGGCTCCACAGATACGCAGTATTTT	CASSHLLRTSGSTDTQYF
.	TRBV5-6	.	TRBJ1-2	TGTGCCAGCAGCTGGGACCGTGCTAACTATGGCTACACCTTC	CASSWDRANYGYTF
.	TRBV29-1	many	TRBJ2-3	TGCAGCGTTACAGGGACGTCAGATACGCAGTATTTT	CSVTGTSDTQYF
.	TRBV11-2	.	TRBJ1-1	TGTGCCAGCAGCAATCCCAAAGCCGCTTTCTTT	CASSNPKAAFF
.	TRBV2	.	TRBJ1-1	TGTGCCAGCAGGACAGGAGTCATGAACACTGAAGCTTTCTTT	CASRTGVMNTEAFF
.	TRBV28	few	TRBJ1-6	TGTGCCAGCAGTTGGAATTCACCCCTCCACTTT	CASSWNSPLHF
TRBD1	TRBV14	.	TRBJ1-6	TGTGCCAGCAGCCAAGACCACAGGACAGGGGGAGTTGGCTCCTATAATTCACCCCTCCACTTT	CASSQDHRTGGVGSYNSPLHF
.	TRBV29-1	many	TRBJ2-7	TGCAGCGTTTCCGGGGAGACCTACGAGCAGTACTTC	CSVSGETYEQYF
.	TRBV5-4	few	TRBJ1-1	TGTGCCAGCATCCCGCAGGGGCGGCTCACTGAAGCTTTCTTT	CASIPQGRLTEAFF
TRBD1	TRBV20-1	.	TRBJ1-4	TGCAGTGTTAGAAAACAGGGGGATGAAAAACTGTTTTTT	CSVRKQGDEKLFF
.	TRBV7-2	.	TRBJ2-1	TGTGCCAGCAGCTTCAGGATGGCGCATGAGCAGTTCTTC	CASSFRMAHEQFF
.	TRBV9	.	TRBJ2-7	TGTGCCAGCAGCGTAGGCTACGAGCAGTACTTC	CASSVGYEQYF
.	TRBV11-2	many	TRBJ2-4	TGTGCCAGCAGCCCCCGGCGTCGAGGGGAAAACATTCAGTACTTC	CASSPRRRGENIQYF
.	TRBV5-1	many	TRBJ1-1	TGCGCCAGCAGCTTGGCTAGCAACACTGAAGCTTTCTTT	CASSLASNTEAFF
.	TRBV5-1	.	TRBJ2-7	TGCGCCAGCAGCCCGGACATTGGGGGTGCCGCCTACGAGCAGTACTTC	CASSPDIGGAAYEQYF
.	TRBV7-2	many	TRBJ2-3	TGTGCCAGCGGGGTGATATCAGATACGCAGTATTTT	CASGVISDTQYF
TRBD1	TRBV15	few	TRBJ2-2	TGTGCCACCAGCACCGGGACAGGGAGGTACACCGGGGAGCTGTTTTTT	CATSTGTGRYTGELFF
.	TRBV7-2	.	TRBJ1-1	TGTGCCAGCAGCCCGGGCCCTCCCTCTGAAGCTTTCTTT	CASSPGPPSEAFF
.	TRBV20-1	many	TRBJ1-2	TGCAGTGCTAGGATTTTCGCGGAGTACACCTTC	CSARIFAEYTF
.	TRBV21-1	many	TRBJ2-3	TGTGCCAGCAGACGTACCGGGACTAGGGTTAACGATACGCAGTATTTT	CASRRTGTRVNDTQYF
.	TRBV20-1	many	TRBJ2-7	TGCAGTGCTAGAGATAAGGCAGGGTCGAACGAGCAGTACTTC	CSARDKAGSNEQYF
TRBD2	TRBV6-2/TRBV6-3	.	TRBJ2-3	TGTGCCAGCCGGATAGCGGGAGGAGCGGATACGCAGTATTTT	CASRIAGGADTQYF
.	TRBV19	many	TRBJ2-1	TGTGCCAGTAACATGGACGGCTACAATGAGCAGTTCTTC	CASNMDGYNEQFF
.	TRBV20-1	many	TRBJ2-7	TGCAGTGCTAGAGATATAACAGCCGAGCAGTACTTC	CSARDITAEQYF
TRBD2	TRBV20-1	.	TRBJ2-5	TGCAGTGCTTTGACTAGCTTGGACCAAGAGACCCAGTACTTC	CSALTSLDQETQYF
.	TRBV5-6	.	TRBJ2-1	TGTGCCAGCAGCTTGGGGGTAGCGGTCCCTCTCAATGAGCAGTTCTTC	CASSLGVAVPLNEQFF
.	TRBV27	few	TRBJ2-1	TGTGCCAGCAGTTTCTCTACTAATGAGCAGTTCTTC	CASSFSTNEQFF
TRBD2	TRBV9	many	TRBJ2-7	TGTGCCAGCAGCAGGCGGGCGGGGGGACTCTCCTACGAGCAGTACTTC	CASSRRAGGLSYEQYF